Here is one T cell receptor (beta chain) with its context. Its recognized antigen is unknown. No base quality values were provided; no much bigger clone lies one nucleotide off. This sample stems from a study of blood T cell repertoires in COVID-19 (dated by TCRdb to 2020 to 2022). In terms of the full investigation: Collaborator samples came from the United States, Italy and Spain and covered acute and convalescent phases of COVID-19. The repertoires were released in a freely available public database meant as a resource for research on the immune response to SARS-CoV-2. Where HLA class I and class II types were available, the types were taken from metadata supplied by the sample provider, not from assay-based typing. Samples came from the ongoing ImmuneRACE study (first 160 participants) plus 1,254 subjects from 6 global collaborators. A de-identified subject ID, COVID-19 status, age in years and sex were almost always included in the sample metadata. The material from the prospective study consisted of cDNA or gDNA derived from T cells, B-cell-depleted T cells, or PBMCs. Deeply sampled blood TCRbeta repertoires from subjects exposed to, actively infected with, or recovered from COVID-19 were included in the dataset. The paper's findings and limits, for the study overall: How much clinical and demographic metadata was included differed by source and by participant, and the metadata was provided uncurated.

In the germline V gene, CDR1 corresponds to SGHDT and CDR2 to YYEEEE. The CDR3 runs 14 residues from the cysteine to the phenylalanine. Of the read, only the CDR3 DNA is kept; its 42 bases are in frame from base 1. The germline V end is reduced by 0 bases and the J end by 10 bases; junction bases left unmatched: 5. TCRbeta CDR3 regions were amplified from genomic DNA using the immunoSEQ Assay, a bias-controlled multiplex PCR. The paper's data handling went like this. The number of nucleated cells in each sample was estimated by amplification of reference gene primers within the assay. To quantify the absolute abundance of each unique TCRbeta CDR3 rearrangement, sequence reads were collapsed and filtered. For each sample, productive Simpson clonality was calculated as the square root of Simpson's diversity index over productive rearrangements. Sourced from immuneACCESS, this table was stored by TCRdb with only in-frame sequences that have V and J called. A share of the clones is absent; for the studies checked, an unresolved V gene accounts for under half, and the remainder has no known explanation. Clone size and V and J calls were adopted from that table, with D and trimming inferred from the DNA. The sample table lists around 470,000 clones, 80% to 95% of them with a count of one. The ten largest clones represent 0.6% to 0.7% of the sample.

Participants in the prospective study were aged roughly 18 to 100 years, lived in some 24 United States geographic areas, and enrolled through a virtual design. In the prospective study, cohorts were assigned on the basis of participant-reported clinical history obtained from a screening survey and a study questionnaire. ImmuneRACE Cohort 3 recovered participants were defined by two consecutive negative NP/OP PCR tests, healthcare professional clearance, or symptom resolution. Each participant in the prospective study had whole blood, serum and a nasopharyngeal or oropharyngeal swab collected by mobile phlebotomists. Over a roughly two-month period, participants in the prospective study had the option of providing additional blood draws and questionnaires. Prospective study blood samples were shipped either frozen or at room temperature before DNA extraction.

Sequenced sample: PBMCs or T cells enriched from blood (not recorded which). The V and J genes are TRBV5-6 and TRBJ1-4; TRBD1 fits 8 bases in the junction. This TCR was sampled from a man aged 18-30 years who had recovered from COVID-19. Read as DNA, the sequence is TGTGCCAGCAGCTTGGGTGGACAGGGAGGAAAACTGTTTTTT. This codes for CASSLGGQGGKLFF.